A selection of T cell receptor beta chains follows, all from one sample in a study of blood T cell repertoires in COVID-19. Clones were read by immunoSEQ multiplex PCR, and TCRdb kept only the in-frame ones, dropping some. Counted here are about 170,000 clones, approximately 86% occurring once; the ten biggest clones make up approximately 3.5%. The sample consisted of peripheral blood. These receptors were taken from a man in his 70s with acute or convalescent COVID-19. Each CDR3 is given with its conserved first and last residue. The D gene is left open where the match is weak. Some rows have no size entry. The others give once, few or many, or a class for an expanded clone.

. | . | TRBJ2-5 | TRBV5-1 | CASSSISVTETQYF | TGCGCCAGCAGCTCGATTAGCGTTACAGAGACCCAGTACTTC
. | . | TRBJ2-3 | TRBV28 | CASSSPDTQYF | TGTGCCAGCTCCTCCCCGGATACGCAGTATTTT
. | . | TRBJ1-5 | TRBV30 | CAWSVPGSNQPQHF | TGTGCCTGGAGTGTACCGGGAAGCAATCAGCCCCAGCATTTT
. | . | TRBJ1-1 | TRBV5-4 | CASSSAGRVTEAFF | TGTGCCAGCAGCTCCGCGGGGCGGGTCACTGAAGCTTTCTTT
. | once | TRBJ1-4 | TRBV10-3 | CAISESAEKLFF | TGTGCCATCAGTGAGTCGGCTGAAAAACTGTTTTTT
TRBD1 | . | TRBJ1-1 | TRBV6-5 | CASSHDRANTEAFF | TGTGCCAGCAGTCATGACAGGGCCAACACTGAAGCTTTCTTT
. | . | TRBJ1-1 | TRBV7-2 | CASSPVRGWNTEAFF | TGTGCCAGCAGCCCCGTTCGGGGGTGGAACACTGAAGCTTTCTTT
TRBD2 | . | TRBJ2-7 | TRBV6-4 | CASRENSGGAYEQYF | TGTGCCAGCAGAGAGAACTCGGGGGGAGCATACGAGCAGTACTTC
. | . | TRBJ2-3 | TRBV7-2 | CASSLSTDTQYF | TGTGCCAGCAGCCTCAGCACAGATACGCAGTATTTT
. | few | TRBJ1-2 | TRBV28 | CASRHREGYTF | TGTGCCAGCAGACACAGGGAGGGCTACACCTTC
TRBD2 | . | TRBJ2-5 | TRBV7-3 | CASSYGLARGEETQYF | TGTGCCAGCAGCTACGGACTAGCTCGAGGGGAAGAGACCCAGTACTTC
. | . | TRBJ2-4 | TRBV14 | CASSQSGWERNIQYF | TGTGCCAGCAGCCAAAGTGGGTGGGAGAGGAACATTCAGTACTTC
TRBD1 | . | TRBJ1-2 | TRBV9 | CASTPGQPNYGYTF | TGTGCCAGCACCCCGGGACAGCCTAACTATGGCTACACCTTC
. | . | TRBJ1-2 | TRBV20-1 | CSASTENYGYTF | TGCAGTGCTAGTACCGAGAACTATGGCTACACCTTC
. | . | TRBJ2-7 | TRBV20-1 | CSAVTRYEQYF | TGCAGTGCTGTAACGCGCTACGAGCAGTACTTC
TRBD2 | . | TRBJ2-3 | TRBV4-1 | CASSQERTLAVTTDTQYF | TGCGCCAGCAGCCAAGAAAGAACACTAGCGGTTACCACAGATACGCAGTATTTT
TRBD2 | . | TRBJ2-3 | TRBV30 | CAWSRGGRGASTDTQYF | TGTGCCTGGAGCCGAGGTGGGCGGGGGGCTAGCACAGATACGCAGTATTTT
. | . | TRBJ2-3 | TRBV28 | CASSLSGTLDTQYF | TGTGCCAGCAGCTTAAGCGGAACCTTGGATACGCAGTATTTT
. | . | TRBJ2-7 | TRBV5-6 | CASSLEGGTYEQYF | TGTGCCAGCAGCTTGGAAGGCGGGACCTACGAGCAGTACTTC
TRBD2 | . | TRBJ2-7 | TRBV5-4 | CASSQGLAGPYEQYF | TGTGCCAGCAGCCAAGGACTAGCGGGCCCCTACGAGCAGTACTTC
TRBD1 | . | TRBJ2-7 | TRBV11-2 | CASSLSGQDLSYEQYF | TGTGCCAGCAGCTTAAGTGGACAGGACCTCTCCTACGAGCAGTACTTC
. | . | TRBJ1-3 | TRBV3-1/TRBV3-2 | CASSPATGSGNTIYF | TGTGCCAGCAGCCCGGCGACAGGCTCTGGAAACACCATATATTTT
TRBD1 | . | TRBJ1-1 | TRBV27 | CASSLNSGGNTEAFF | TGTGCCAGCAGTTTAAACTCAGGGGGGAACACTGAAGCTTTCTTT
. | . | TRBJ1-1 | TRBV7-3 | CASSPLVNTEAFF | TGTGCCAGCAGCCCCCTAGTGAACACTGAAGCTTTCTTT
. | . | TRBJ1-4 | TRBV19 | CASSQNEKLFF | TGTGCCAGTAGCCAGAATGAAAAACTGTTTTTT
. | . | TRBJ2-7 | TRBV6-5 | CASSYGQGFSYEQYF | TGTGCCAGCAGTTACGGGCAGGGATTTTCCTACGAGCAGTACTTC
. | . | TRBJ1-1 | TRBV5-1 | CASSLGTRETEAFF | TGCGCCAGCAGCTTGGGTACGAGGGAAACTGAAGCTTTCTTT
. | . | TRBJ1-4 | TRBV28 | CATYSNEKLFF | TGTGCCACCTACTCGAATGAAAAACTGTTTTTT
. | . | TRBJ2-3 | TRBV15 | CATSRDVGATQYF | TGTGCCACCAGCAGAGATGTGGGGGCTACGCAGTATTTT
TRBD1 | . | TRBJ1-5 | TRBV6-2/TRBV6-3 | CASSYYRDRGMQPQHF | TGTGCCAGCAGTTACTATCGGGACAGGGGGATGCAGCCCCAGCATTTT
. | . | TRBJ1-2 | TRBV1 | CTSTGGNYGYTF | TGCACCAGCACAGGGGGCAACTATGGCTACACCTTC
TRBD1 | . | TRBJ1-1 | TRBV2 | CATSGQAARDTEAFF | TGTGCCACCTCGGGACAGGCGGCGAGGGACACTGAAGCTTTCTTT
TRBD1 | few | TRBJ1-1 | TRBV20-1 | CSAGGQGDEAFF | TGCAGTGCTGGTGGACAGGGCGACGAAGCTTTCTTT
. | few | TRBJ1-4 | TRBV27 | CASNTGRANEKLFF | TGTGCCAGCAACACAGGGCGGGCTAATGAAAAACTGTTTTTT